This T cell receptor beta chain was profiled in a study of shared clonotypes between healthy human individuals. At the level of the study: The composition of the donors was a couple of women and a few men aged 18 to 49.

The CDR3 has 16 residues. Germline CDR1 PRHDT, CDR2 FYEKMQ (reference sequence). Trimming shortened V by 0 bases and J by 1 base, and 12 bases separated the two germline ends. Unsorted PBMC contributed about 270 ng DNA, tens of thousands of T cell genomes, to each replicate PCR. Assay used: immunoSEQ multiplex PCR; TCRdb lists only in-frame clones, some missing. The sample lists 530,000 or so clones, over 60% occurring once. The chain combines TRBV13 with TRBJ1-1; D gene uncertain. The receptor was derived from a middle-aged woman in good health. Some clones in this sample may be carry-over from other donors' samples. The specimen sequenced was PBMCs. In DNA, the CDR3 is TGTGCCAGCAGCTTAGGCGGAGGAGCTAAGAACACTGAAGCTTTCTTT. Its protein is CASSLGGGAKNTEAFF.